What follows are 26 T cell receptor beta chains derived from one specimen sequenced in a study of shared clonotypes between healthy human individuals (dated by TCRdb to 2018 to 2021). Receptor amplification or capture employed the immunoSEQ multiplex PCR assay. TCRdb holds this immuneACCESS table with in-frame rearrangements only. Some clones are missing; in checked studies, unresolved V genes explain under half, and the rest has no known cause. Across this sample there are more than 400,000 clones, with approximately 81% seen only once. The top ten clonotypes cover roughly an eighth of the sample. The sequencing input was PBMCs. The receptor set was obtained from a woman in her thirties or forties in good health. Some clones in this sample may be carry-over from other donors' samples.

The V call is TRBV6-1, the J call TRBJ1-2, with 8 bases matching TRBD1. The CDR3 consists of 17 residues. Germline V gene sequence: CDR1 MNHNS, CDR2 SASEGT. V was pared by 2 bases and J by 1 base, with 9 bases of the junction left unmatched. CDR3 region: CASSESPGQEDNYGYTF. DNA for the CDR3: TGTGCCAGCAGTGAATCCCCGGGACAGGAAGATAACTATGGCTACACCTTC.

The V and J genes are TRBV28 and TRBJ2-2, with TRBD1 matching over 7 bases. Per the germline V gene, CDR1 is MDHEN and CDR2 is SYDVKM. The CDR3 has 14 residues. After removal of 7 bases from V and 4 bases from J, the junction contained 6 bases not matched to a gene. The chain's CDR3 is CASKRSGGTGELFF. As DNA, the CDR3 is TGTGCCAGCAAGAGATCAGGGGGCACCGGGGAGCTGTTTTTT.

V is TRBV23-1 and J is TRBJ2-5, with 9 bases identical to TRBD1. TRBV23-1 qualifies as an ORF whose function is uncertain. V trimming: 3 bases; J trimming: 5 bases; junction bases outside the gene matches: 10. The length of the CDR3 is 16 residues. CDR3 protein: CASSHHRDRVWETQYF. The CDR3 DNA reads as TGCGCCAGCAGTCACCACCGGGACAGGGTGTGGGAGACCCAGTACTTC.

To note about this clone: A read error is the likely source, as a far larger clone sits one nucleotide away. CDR3 nucleotide sequence: TGTGCCTGGAGTGGGGACAGGGGTTCACCCCTCCACTTT. Its translation: CAWSGDRGSPLHF. The J gene is TRBJ1-6, the V gene TRBV30; TRBD1 matches at 10 bases. Germline assignment: CDR1 GTSNPN and CDR2 SVGIG (reference sequence). The CDR3 is 13 amino acids. V lost 1 base and J lost 9; bases outside the gene matches: 0.

This clone was observed a handful of times. A much more abundant neighbour one base away suggests this may be a read error. J is TRBJ1-1 and V is TRBV7-9; 9 bases are a match to TRBD1. CDR1 SEHNR and CDR2 FQNEAQ come from the germline V gene (reference sequence). The CDR3 runs to 14 residues. After removal of 5 bases from V and 1 base from J, the junction contained 2 bases not matched to a gene. The CDR3: CASSPGQGNTEAFF. CDR3 nucleotide sequence: TGTGCCAGCAGCCCGGGACAGGGGAACACTGAAGCTTTCTTT.

The genes are TRBV5-1 and TRBJ2-5; TRBD2 matches 10 bases. Trimming took 2 bases from V and 5 from J; bases not matched to a gene: 9. This CDR3 spans 16 amino acids. Germline V gives CDR1 SGHRS, CDR2 YFSETQ. In DNA form, the CDR3 reads TGCGCCAGCAGCTTTAGAGCGGGAGGGCAGGGGGAGACCCAGTACTTC. It specifies CASSFRAGGQGETQYF.

This rearrangement joins TRBV28 to TRBJ2-7; 7 bases map to TRBD2. The CDR3 loop spans 15 amino acids. Germline V gene lookup returns CDR1 MDHEN and CDR2 SYDVKM. V lost 5 bases to trimming and J lost 2 bases; unmatched junction nucleotides: 9. The CDR3 region has the DNA TGTGCCAGCAGTCCTCCTGGGGGGGTACCCTACGAGCAGTACTTC. It encodes CASSPPGGVPYEQYF. The full variable domain, with the rest looked up from reference TRBV28 and TRBJ2-7, is DVKVTQSSRYLVKRTGEKVFLECVQDMDHENMFWYRQDPGLGLRLIYFSYDVKMKEKGDIPEGYSVSREKKERFSLILESASTNQTSMYLCASSPPGGVPYEQYFGPGTRLTVT.

The chain employs TRBV5-6 and TRBJ2-2; D gene uncertain. The CDR3 is 14 amino acids. The germline CDR1 and CDR2 sequences are SGHDT and YYEEEE. Trimming shortened V by 5 bases and J by 6 bases, and 14 bases separated the two germline ends. The CDR3 spells CASRAGRRPGELFF. CDR3 sequence (DNA): TGTGCCAGCAGGGCAGGACGGAGACCCGGGGAGCTGTTTTTT. Using reference TRBV5-6 and TRBJ2-2 for the parts outside the CDR3, the full variable domain is DAGVTQSPTHLIKTRGQQVTLRCSPKSGHDTVSWYQQALGQGPQFIFQYYEEEERQRGNFPDRFSGHQFPNYSSELNVNALLLGDSALYLCASRAGRRPGELFFGEGSRLTVL.

The genes are TRBV19 and TRBJ2-1; 11 positions agree with TRBD2. Germline V CDR1 and CDR2: LNHDA, SQIVND (reference sequence). The CDR3 is 15 amino acids. The V and J ends lost 3 bases and 9 bases, in that order; junction bases with no gene match: 7. The CDR3 nucleotides are TGTGCCAGTAGTATGAAGGTAGCGGGAGGGTTTGAGCAGTTCTTC. Encoded protein: CASSMKVAGGFEQFF.

A word on this clone: With only one base between it and a far larger clone, this is likely a read error. This chain uses TRBV29-1 with TRBJ1-2; D is possibly TRBD1 (6 bases). The CDR3 consists of 13 residues. V gave up 7 bases and J gave up 1 base, with 13 bases separating them. Germline V gene data show CDR1 as SQVTM and CDR2 as ANQGSEA. This CDR3 reads CSAGTYFNYGYTF. The CDR3 DNA reads TGCAGCGCCGGGACATATTTTAACTATGGCTACACCTTC.

CDR3 nucleotides: TGCGCCAGCAGCACCGGGACAGATAACTATGGCTACACCTTC. Translating gives CASSTGTDNYGYTF. The rearrangement links TRBV5-1 to TRBJ1-2; 7 bases line up with TRBD1. V shed 4 bases, J shed 1 base, and the junction held 4 bases outside the gene matches. There are 14 residues in the CDR3. CDR1 and CDR2 from the germline V gene are SGHRS and YFSETQ.

This chain connects TRBV18 to TRBJ2-3; TRBD2 matches 8 bases. The V gene's germline CDR1 is KGHSH and CDR2 LQKENI. The CDR3 has 17 amino acids. Unmatched junction bases numbered 10, after V lost 3 bases and J lost 2 bases. Written as DNA, the CDR3 is TGTGCCAGCTCACCCCTAGGACTAGCTGGGGCCACAGATACGCAGTATTTT. The encoded protein is CASSPLGLAGATDTQYF. Using reference TRBV18 and TRBJ2-3 for the parts outside the CDR3, the full variable domain is NAGVMQNPRHLVRRRGQEARLRCSPMKGHSHVYWYRQLPEEGLKFMVYLQKENIIDESGMPKERFSAEFPKEGPSILRIQQVVRGDSAAYFCASSPLGLAGATDTQYFGPGTRLTVL.

In regard to this clone: A single base is all that separates this from a far larger clone, so a read error is likely. The V call is TRBV11-2, the J call TRBJ1-1; tentatively, D is TRBD1 (6 bases). The V gene's germline CDR1 is SGHAT and CDR2 FQNNGV. This CDR3 is 13 amino acids long. Deletions cut 11 bases from V and 2 bases from J, with 15 bases between. The CDR3 spells CACVEQGNTEAFF. As DNA, the CDR3 is TGTGCCTGCGTGGAACAGGGTAACACTGAAGCTTTCTTT.

The genes are TRBV20-1 and TRBJ2-3; no firm D call. CDR1 DFQATT and CDR2 SNEGSKA come from the germline V gene (reference sequence). The V end lost 4 bases, the J end lost 5 bases, and 7 bases lay between the germline ends. The CDR3 is made up of 11 amino acids. CDR3 residues: CSATHQDTQYF. The CDR3 DNA sequence: TGCAGTGCTACACATCAAGATACGCAGTATTTT.

A note on this clone: It is likely a read error: a sequence one base away is far more abundant. Because it lacks the conserved phenylalanine or tryptophan at the end, this CDR3 is likely a read error. The chain links TRBV28 to TRBJ1-1, with D possibly matching TRBD1 (6 bases). V lost 2 bases and J 1 base, leaving 8 bases between the germline ends. CDR3 size: 14 residues. CDR1 and CDR2 from the germline V gene are MDHEN and SYDVKM. The CDR3 nucleotides read TGTGCCAGCAGTTTACGGGGGGCGAACACTGAAGCTTTCTAT. Amino acids: CASSLRGANTEAFY.

The V call is TRBV5-1, the J call TRBJ1-2, with D uncertain. Deletions cut 3 bases from V and 4 bases from J, with 13 bases between. The germline V gene encodes CDR1 SGHRS and CDR2 YFSETQ. The CDR3 loop spans 14 amino acids. The CDR3 region is CASSSPGGSYGYTF. CDR3 DNA sequence: TGCGCCAGCAGCTCCCCTGGTGGGAGCTATGGCTACACCTTC.

This clone is a singleton in its sample. A far larger clone is a single base away, which makes a read error likely. In the same sample, other DNA sequences code for this CDR3. V is TRBV4-2 and J is TRBJ2-7; a possible D gene is TRBD2 (7 bases). Germline loops: CDR1 LGHNA, CDR2 YNFKEQ. CDR3 length: 15 residues. CDR3 loop: CASSQGEGEYAEQYF. The CDR3 DNA follows: TGTGCCAGCAGCCAAGGGGAGGGGGAATACGCCGAGCAGTACTTT.

Only one count was recorded for this clone. One junction end does not reproduce the germline sequence, and a read error may be involved. Other DNA sequences in the sample encode the same CDR3. This rearrangement joins TRBV6-4 to TRBJ2-6; D may be TRBD1 or TRBD2 (5 bases each). This CDR3 region has 17 residues. The germline gives CDR1 MRHNA, CDR2 SNTAGT. CDR3 in amino acids: CARGVDKKRPGANVLTF. The CDR3 nucleotides are TGTGCCAGGGGGGTGGACAAAAAAAGACCTGGGGCCAACGTCCTAACTTTC.

The chain has TRBV5-1 and TRBJ1-1; D possibly corresponds to TRBD1 (6 bases). CDR3 size: 15 residues. V lost 3 bases, J lost 4 bases, and 16 bases lay in between. CDR1 and CDR2 (germline): SGHRS, YFSETQ. CDR3 in DNA: TGCGCCAGCAGCTCACGTCCAGGGGTGCGCACTGAAGCTTTCTTT. Translation gives CASSSRPGVRTEAFF.

Comment on this clone: It differs at one base from a far larger clone, so likely a read error. The chain links TRBV5-6 to TRBJ2-5; 8 bases line up with TRBD2. Trimming cost V 4 bases and J 7 bases; bases outside gene matches: 6. The V gene's germline CDR1 is SGHDT and CDR2 YYEEEE. This CDR3 is built from 13 residues. This CDR3 is CASSRGLGGTQYF. The CDR3 DNA follows: TGTGCCAGCAGCAGGGGACTAGGAGGGACCCAGTACTTC.

This chain's CDR3 is CASSQATSGREETQYF. CDR3 nucleotide sequence: TGTGCCAGCAGCCAAGCGACTAGCGGGAGGGAGGAGACCCAGTACTTC. This rearrangement joins TRBV14 to TRBJ2-5, with 14 bases fitting TRBD2. With 1 base clipped from V and 5 bases from J, the junction kept 3 bases outside the gene matches. The CDR3 runs 16 residues. Germline-derived CDR1 and CDR2 are SGHDN and FVKESK.

The CDR3: CASSVYSGRPYEQYF. The CDR3 region has the DNA TGTGCCAGCAGCGTCTATAGCGGGAGGCCCTACGAGCAGTACTTC. The chain uses TRBV7-6 and TRBJ2-7; 10 nucleotides match TRBD2. V gave up 5 bases and J gave up 2 bases; unmatched junction bases: 6. Germline V lookup: CDR1 SGHVS, CDR2 FNYEAQ. The CDR3 runs to 15 residues.

A note on this clone: The same CDR3 arises from other DNA sequences in this sample as well. The gene calls are TRBV5-6 and TRBJ2-7; D is perhaps TRBD1 (6 bases). CDR1 SGHDT and CDR2 YYEEEE come from the germline V gene. The germline V and J ends were trimmed by 3 bases and 4 bases, with 11 bases remaining between them. The CDR3 runs 13 residues. The CDR3 loop is CASSSTGRYEQYF. The CDR3 nucleotides read TGTGCCAGCAGCTCCACAGGGCGATACGAGCAGTACTTC.

This clone came up a few times. V usage is TRBV11-1 and J usage is TRBJ1-1; perhaps TRBD1 as D (6 bases). The V gene's germline CDR1 is SGHAT and CDR2 FQDESV (reference sequence). V gave up 5 bases and J gave up 1 base, with 14 bases separating them. The CDR3 spans 15 residues. The CDR3 nucleotides read TGTGCCAGCAGCCTCCAAGGGGGACAGAACACTGAAGCTTTCTTT. This encodes CASSLQGGQNTEAFF.

V and J are TRBV11-3 and TRBJ2-2; 9 bases match TRBD2. Germline lookup yields CDR1 SGHNT and CDR2 YENEEA. There are 16 residues in the CDR3. J gave up 4 bases and V 0 bases, and 3 bases lay outside the gene matches. The DNA for the CDR3 is TGTGCCAGCAGCTTAGAAGCGGGAGGTGGCACCGGGGAGCTGTTTTTT. Residues: CASSLEAGGGTGELFF.

This clone occurred once. The gene calls are TRBV6-1 and TRBJ1-2; D possibly corresponds to TRBD1 (6 bases). The germline gives CDR1 MNHNS, CDR2 SASEGT. The CDR3 is 16 amino acids. V lost 4 bases to trimming and J lost 2 bases, with 17 bases between them. The DNA for the CDR3 is TGTGCCAGCAGTGTCAAGGATACAGGGCCCAACTATGGCTACACCTTC. The encoded protein is CASSVKDTGPNYGYTF.